In its sample, the clone carrying this T cell receptor beta chain was seen a few times. This entry comes from a study of blood T cell repertoires in COVID-19. CDR3 length: 13 residues. After removal of 4 bases from V and 10 bases from J, the junction contained 5 bases not matched to a gene. CDR1 and CDR2 from the germline V gene are SGHRS and YFSETQ. This table comes from immunoSEQ multiplex PCR, and its TCRdb copy is limited to in-frame clones, with some not included. This sample carries roughly 290,000 clones, about 93% of them seen once, and the ten largest clones take about 7%. The TCR originated in a woman in her thirties with COVID-19, enrolled during active disease. Sample: peripheral blood. This chain links TRBV5-1 with TRBJ1-1, with 12 bases aligning to TRBD1. Here the CDR3 DNA reads TGCGCCAGCAGCGGGACAGGGGGCGATGTAGCTTTCTTT. This codes for CASSGTGGDVAFF. Filled out from reference TRBV5-1 and TRBJ1-1, the complete variable domain reads KAGVTQTPRYLIKTRGQQVTLSCSPISGHRSVSWYQQTPGQGLQFLFEYFSETQRNKGNFPGRFSGRQFSNSRSEMNVSTLELGDSALYLCASSGTGGDVAFFGQGTRLTVV.